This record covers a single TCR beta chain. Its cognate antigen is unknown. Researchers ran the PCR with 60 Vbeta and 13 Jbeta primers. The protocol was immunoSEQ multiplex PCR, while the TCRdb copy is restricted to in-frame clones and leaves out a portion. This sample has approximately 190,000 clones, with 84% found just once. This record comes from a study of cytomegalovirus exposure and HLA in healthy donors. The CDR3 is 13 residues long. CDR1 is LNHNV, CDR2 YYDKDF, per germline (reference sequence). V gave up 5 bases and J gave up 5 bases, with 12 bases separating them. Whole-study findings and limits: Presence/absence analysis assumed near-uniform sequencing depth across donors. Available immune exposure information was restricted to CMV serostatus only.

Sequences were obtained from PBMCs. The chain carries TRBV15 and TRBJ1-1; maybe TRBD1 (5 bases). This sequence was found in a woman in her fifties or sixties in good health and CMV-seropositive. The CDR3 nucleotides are TGTGCCACCAGCGCTCGGACACGGACTGAAGCTTTCTTT. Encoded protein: CATSARTRTEAFF.